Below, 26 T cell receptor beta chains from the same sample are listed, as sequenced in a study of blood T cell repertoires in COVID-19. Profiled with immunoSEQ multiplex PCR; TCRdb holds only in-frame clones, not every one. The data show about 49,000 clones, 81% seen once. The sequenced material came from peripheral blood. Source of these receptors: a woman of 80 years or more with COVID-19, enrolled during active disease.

CDR3 loop: CASSLGLGVGGEQFF. The CDR3 DNA reads TGTGCCAGCAGCTTAGGACTAGGAGTGGGGGGTGAGCAGTTCTTC. The chain employs TRBV7-6 and TRBJ2-1; TRBD2 is a possible D gene (6 bases). CDR1 SGHVS and CDR2 FNYEAQ come from the germline V gene. With 1 base removed from V and 9 bases from J, the gap between germline ends came to 16 bases. There are 15 residues in the CDR3. Complete variable domain (other parts from reference TRBV7-6 and TRBJ2-1): GAGVSQSPRYKVTKRGQDVALRCDPISGHVSLYWYRQALGQGPEFLTYFNYEAQQDKSGLPNDRFSAERPEGSISTLTIQRTEQRDSAMYRCASSLGLGVGGEQFFGPGTRLTVL.

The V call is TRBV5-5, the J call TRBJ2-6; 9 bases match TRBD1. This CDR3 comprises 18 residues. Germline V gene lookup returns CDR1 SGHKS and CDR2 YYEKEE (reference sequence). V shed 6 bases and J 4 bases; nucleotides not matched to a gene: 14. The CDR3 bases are TGTGCCAGCACCCAGGGACCCGGGACAGGGACCGGGGCCAACGTCCTGACTTTC. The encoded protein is CASTQGPGTGTGANVLTF.

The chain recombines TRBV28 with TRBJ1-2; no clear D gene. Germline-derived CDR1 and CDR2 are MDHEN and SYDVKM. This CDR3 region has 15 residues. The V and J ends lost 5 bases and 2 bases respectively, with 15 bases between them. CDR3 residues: CASSPHDRRNYGYTF. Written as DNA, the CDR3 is TGTGCCAGCAGTCCTCATGACCGGCGGAACTATGGCTACACCTTC.

This CDR3 is CASSPVVTGELFF. CDR3 nucleotide sequence: TGTGCCAGTAGTCCAGTTGTCACCGGGGAGCTGTTTTTT. The J gene is TRBJ2-2, the V gene TRBV19; D is unresolved. This CDR3 is 13 amino acids long. Trimming shortened V by 5 bases and J by 4 bases, and 8 bases separated the two germline ends. The germline gives CDR1 LNHDA, CDR2 SQIVND (reference sequence).

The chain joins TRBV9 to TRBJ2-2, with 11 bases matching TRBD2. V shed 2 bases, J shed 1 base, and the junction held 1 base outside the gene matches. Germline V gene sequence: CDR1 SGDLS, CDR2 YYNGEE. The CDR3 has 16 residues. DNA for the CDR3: TGTGCCAGCAGCGTGGGGACTAGCGGGAACACCGGGGAGCTGTTTTTT. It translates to CASSVGTSGNTGELFF.

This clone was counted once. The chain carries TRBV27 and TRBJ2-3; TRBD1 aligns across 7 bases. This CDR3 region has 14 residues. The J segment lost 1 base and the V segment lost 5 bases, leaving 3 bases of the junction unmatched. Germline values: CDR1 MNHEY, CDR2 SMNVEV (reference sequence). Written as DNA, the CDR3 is TGTGCCAGCAGTCCTGGACAGGGCACAGATACGCAGTATTTT. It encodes CASSPGQGTDTQYF.

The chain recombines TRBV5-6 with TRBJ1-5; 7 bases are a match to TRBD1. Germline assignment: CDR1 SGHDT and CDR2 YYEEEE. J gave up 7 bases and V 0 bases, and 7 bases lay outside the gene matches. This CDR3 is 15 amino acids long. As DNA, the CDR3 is TGTGCCAGCAGCTTGGGGCAGGGGGTCGGGCAGCCCCAGCATTTT. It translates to CASSLGQGVGQPQHF.

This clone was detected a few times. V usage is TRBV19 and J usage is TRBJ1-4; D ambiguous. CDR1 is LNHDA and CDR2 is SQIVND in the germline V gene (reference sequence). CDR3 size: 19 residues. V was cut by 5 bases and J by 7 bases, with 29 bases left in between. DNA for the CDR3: TGTGCCAGTAGTTCAAGCGCGGGCCTTGAGCCCCTAGGCGGTGAAAAACTGTTTTTT. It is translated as CASSSSAGLEPLGGEKLFF.

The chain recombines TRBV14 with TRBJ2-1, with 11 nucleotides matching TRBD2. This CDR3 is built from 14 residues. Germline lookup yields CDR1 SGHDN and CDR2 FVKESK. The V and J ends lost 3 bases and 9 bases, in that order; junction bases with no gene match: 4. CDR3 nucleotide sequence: TGTGCCAGCAGCCAGGGGACTAGCGGAAGTGAGCAGTTCTTC. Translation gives CASSQGTSGSEQFF.

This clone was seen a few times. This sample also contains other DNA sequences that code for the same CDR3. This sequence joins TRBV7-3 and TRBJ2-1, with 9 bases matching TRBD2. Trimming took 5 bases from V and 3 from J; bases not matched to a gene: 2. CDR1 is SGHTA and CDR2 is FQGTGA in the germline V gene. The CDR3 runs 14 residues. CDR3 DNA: TGTGCCAGCAGCCTGACTAGCGGCTACAATGAGCAGTTCTTC. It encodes CASSLTSGYNEQFF.

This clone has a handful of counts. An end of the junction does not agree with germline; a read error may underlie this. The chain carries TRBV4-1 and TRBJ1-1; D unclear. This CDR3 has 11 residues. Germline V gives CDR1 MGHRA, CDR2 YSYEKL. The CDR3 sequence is CASSQGRIRVF. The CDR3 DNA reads TGCGCCAGCAGCCAAGGTAGGATCCGGGTCTTT.

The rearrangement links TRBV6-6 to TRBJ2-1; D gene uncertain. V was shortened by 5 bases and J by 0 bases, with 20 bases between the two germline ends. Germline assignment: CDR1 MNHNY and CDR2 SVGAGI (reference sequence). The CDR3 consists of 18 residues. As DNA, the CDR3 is TGTGCCAGCAGTCCACACCTTTCAGATACCCTCTCCTACAATGAGCAGTTCTTC. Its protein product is CASSPHLSDTLSYNEQFF.

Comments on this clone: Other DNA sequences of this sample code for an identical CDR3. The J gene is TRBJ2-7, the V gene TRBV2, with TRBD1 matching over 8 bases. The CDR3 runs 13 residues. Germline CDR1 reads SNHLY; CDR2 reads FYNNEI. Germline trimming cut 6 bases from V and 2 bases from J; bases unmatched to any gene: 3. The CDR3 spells CASRGQGAYEQYF. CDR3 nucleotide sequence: TGTGCCAGCAGAGGACAGGGCGCCTACGAGCAGTACTTC. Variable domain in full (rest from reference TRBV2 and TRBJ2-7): EPEVTQTPSHQVTQMGQEVILRCVPISNHLYFYWYRQILGQKVEFLVSFYNNEISEKSEIFDDQFSVERPDGSNFTLKIRSTKLEDSAMYFCASRGQGAYEQYFGPGTRLTVT.

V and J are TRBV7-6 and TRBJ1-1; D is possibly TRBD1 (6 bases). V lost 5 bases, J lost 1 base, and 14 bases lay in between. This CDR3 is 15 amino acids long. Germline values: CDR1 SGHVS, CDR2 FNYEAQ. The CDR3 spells CASSPTSTGNTEAFF. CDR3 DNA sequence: TGTGCCAGCAGCCCTACGTCGACAGGGAACACTGAAGCTTTCTTT. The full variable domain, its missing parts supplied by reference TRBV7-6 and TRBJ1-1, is GAGVSQSPRYKVTKRGQDVALRCDPISGHVSLYWYRQALGQGPEFLTYFNYEAQQDKSGLPNDRFSAERPEGSISTLTIQRTEQRDSAMYRCASSPTSTGNTEAFFGQGTRLTVV.

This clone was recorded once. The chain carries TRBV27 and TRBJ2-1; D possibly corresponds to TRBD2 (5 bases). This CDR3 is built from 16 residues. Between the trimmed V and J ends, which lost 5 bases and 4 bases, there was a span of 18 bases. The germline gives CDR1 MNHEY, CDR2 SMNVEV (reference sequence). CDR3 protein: CASSPLLSGSYNEQFF. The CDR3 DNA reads TGTGCCAGCAGTCCCCTACTAAGCGGATCATACAATGAGCAGTTCTTC.

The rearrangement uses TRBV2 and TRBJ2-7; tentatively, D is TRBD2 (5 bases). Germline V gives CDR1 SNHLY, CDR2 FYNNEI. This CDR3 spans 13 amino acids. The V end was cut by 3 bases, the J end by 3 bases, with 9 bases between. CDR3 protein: CASSEARGYEQYF. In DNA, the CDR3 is TGTGCCAGCAGTGAGGCCCGGGGCTACGAGCAGTACTTC. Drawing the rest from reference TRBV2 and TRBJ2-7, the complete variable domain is EPEVTQTPSHQVTQMGQEVILRCVPISNHLYFYWYRQILGQKVEFLVSFYNNEISEKSEIFDDQFSVERPDGSNFTLKIRSTKLEDSAMYFCASSEARGYEQYFGPGTRLTVT.

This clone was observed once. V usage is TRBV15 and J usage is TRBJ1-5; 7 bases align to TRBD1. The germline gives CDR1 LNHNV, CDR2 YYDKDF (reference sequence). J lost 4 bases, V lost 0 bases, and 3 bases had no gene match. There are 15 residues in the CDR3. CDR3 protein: CATSREGQTNQPQHF. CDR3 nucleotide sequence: TGTGCCACCAGCAGAGAGGGACAGACTAATCAGCCCCAGCATTTT. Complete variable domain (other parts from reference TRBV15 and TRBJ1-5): DAMVIQNPRYQVTQFGKPVTLSCSQTLNHNVMYWYQQKSSQAPKLLFHYYDKDFNNEADTPDNFQSRRPNTSFCFLDIRSPGLGDTAMYLCATSREGQTNQPQHFGDGTRLSIL.

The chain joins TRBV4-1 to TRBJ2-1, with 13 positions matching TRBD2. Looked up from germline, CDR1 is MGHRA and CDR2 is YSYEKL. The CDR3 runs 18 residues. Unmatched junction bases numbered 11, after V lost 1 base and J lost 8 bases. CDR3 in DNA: TGCGCCAGCAGCCAAGGTGATGGTCTGACTAGCGGGAGGCATGAGCAGTTCTTC. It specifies CASSQGDGLTSGRHEQFF.

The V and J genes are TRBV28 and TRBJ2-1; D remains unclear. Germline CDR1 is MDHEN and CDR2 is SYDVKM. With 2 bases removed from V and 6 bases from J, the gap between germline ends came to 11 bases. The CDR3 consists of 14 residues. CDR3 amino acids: CASSLGWQVNEQFF. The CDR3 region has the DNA TGTGCCAGCAGTTTAGGATGGCAGGTCAATGAGCAGTTCTTC.

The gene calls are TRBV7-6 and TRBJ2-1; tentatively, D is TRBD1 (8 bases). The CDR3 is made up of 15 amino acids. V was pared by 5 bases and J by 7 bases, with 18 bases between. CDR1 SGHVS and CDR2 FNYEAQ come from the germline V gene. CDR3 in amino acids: CASSGGGRGLNEQFF. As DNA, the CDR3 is TGTGCCAGCAGCGGCGGGGGCAGGGGGCTAAATGAGCAGTTCTTC.

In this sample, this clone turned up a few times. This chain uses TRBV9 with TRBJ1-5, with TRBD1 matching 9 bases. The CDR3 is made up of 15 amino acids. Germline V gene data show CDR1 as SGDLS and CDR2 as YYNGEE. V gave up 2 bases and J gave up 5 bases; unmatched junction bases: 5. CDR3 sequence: CASSVGTGRHQPQHF. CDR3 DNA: TGTGCCAGCAGCGTGGGGACAGGGCGCCATCAGCCCCAGCATTTT.

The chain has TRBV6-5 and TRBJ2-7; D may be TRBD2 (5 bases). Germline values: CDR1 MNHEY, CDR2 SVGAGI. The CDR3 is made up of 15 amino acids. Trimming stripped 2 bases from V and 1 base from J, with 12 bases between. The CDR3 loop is CASSYTSTGSYEQYF. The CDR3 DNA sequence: TGTGCCAGCAGTTACACGTCTACGGGGTCCTACGAGCAGTACTTC.

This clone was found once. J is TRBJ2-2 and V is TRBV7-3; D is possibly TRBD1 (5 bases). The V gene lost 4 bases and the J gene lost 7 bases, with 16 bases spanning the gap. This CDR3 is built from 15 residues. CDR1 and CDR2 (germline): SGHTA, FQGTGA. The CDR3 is CASSSNRLVSGELFF. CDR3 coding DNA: TGTGCCAGCAGCTCTAACAGGCTAGTTAGCGGGGAGCTGTTTTTT.

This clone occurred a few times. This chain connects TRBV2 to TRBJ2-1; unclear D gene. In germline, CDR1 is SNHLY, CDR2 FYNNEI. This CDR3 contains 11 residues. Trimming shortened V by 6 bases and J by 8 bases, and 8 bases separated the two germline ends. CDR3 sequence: CASRIIYEQFF. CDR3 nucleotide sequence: TGTGCCAGCAGAATAATCTATGAGCAGTTCTTC.

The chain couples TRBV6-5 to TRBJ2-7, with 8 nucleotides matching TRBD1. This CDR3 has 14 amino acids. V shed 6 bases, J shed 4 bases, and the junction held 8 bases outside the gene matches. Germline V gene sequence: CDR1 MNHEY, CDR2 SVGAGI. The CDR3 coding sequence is TGTGCCAGCAGCTACGGGACAGGAGGTTACGAGCAGTACTTC. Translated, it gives CASSYGTGGYEQYF.

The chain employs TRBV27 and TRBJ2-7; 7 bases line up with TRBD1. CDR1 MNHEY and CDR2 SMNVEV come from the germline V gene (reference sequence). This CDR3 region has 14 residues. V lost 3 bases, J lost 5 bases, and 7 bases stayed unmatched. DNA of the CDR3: TGTGCCAGCAGTTTGGTAGCCAGGGGGAACGAGCAGTACTTC. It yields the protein CASSLVARGNEQYF.